These 2 T cell receptor beta chains share one sample of origin, sequenced in a study of T cell changes during pregnancy in multiple sclerosis. The repertoire was sequenced with immunoSEQ multiplex PCR; TCRdb's copy has only in-frame clones and lacks some. The table lists roughly 97,000 clones, 90% of them singletons. Here the sequenced sample was peripheral blood, taken in the second trimester of pregnancy. The source is a female donor in good health, enrolled as a control in a pregnancy study.

This chain joins TRBV7-9 and TRBJ1-2; no definite D call. In germline, CDR1 is SEHNR, CDR2 FQNEAQ (reference sequence). V dropped 1 base and J dropped 4 bases, with 7 bases sitting between them. CDR3 length: 13 residues. CDR3 sequence reads: CASSLEGGYGYTF. CDR3 DNA: TGTGCCAGCAGCTTAGAGGGAGGCTATGGCTACACCTTC.

The chain is built from TRBV28 and TRBJ1-1; 7 nucleotides line up with TRBD1. Trimming at V came to 5 bases and at J to 7 bases, leaving 4 bases not matched to a gene. The length of the CDR3 is 12 residues. Germline CDR1 MDHEN, CDR2 SYDVKM. The CDR3 is CASSPGTDEAFF. CDR3 coding DNA: TGTGCCAGCAGTCCGGGGACAGATGAAGCTTTCTTT.